Detailed here is one T cell receptor (beta chain). At one end, the junction sequence differs from germline, possibly due to a read error. The record originates from a study of blood T cell repertoires in COVID-19. Study-wide background: Samples representing acute and convalescent COVID-19 were sourced from the United States, Italy and Spain. T cells, B-cell-depleted T cells, or PBMCs supplied cDNA or gDNA.

How the authors handled the data: Quantification of nucleated cells was approximated via reference gene primer amplification. The method was immunoSEQ multiplex PCR; TCRdb's version includes in-frame clones alone and lacks a portion of them. V and J calls and clone size are as listed in that table; D and trimming were resolved from the DNA. The sample carries about 200,000 clones, approximately 80% recorded once. Germline CDR1 reads SSHAT; CDR2 reads FNYEAQ (reference sequence). This CDR3 has 18 residues. The rearrangement uses TRBV7-7 and TRBJ2-1; the match to TRBD2 covers 13 bases. Sample: peripheral blood. This TCR was recovered from a woman of 80 years or more with acute or convalescent COVID-19. The CDR3 reads CASSLARIGLAGDNEQFF. The CDR3 DNA reads TGTGCTAGCAGCTTAGCACGGATCGGACTAGCGGGAGACAATGAGCAGTTCTTC.